This TCR beta chain derives from a study of T cells in localized non-small cell lung cancer. Concerning this clone itself: The antigen is undetermined.

Here immunoSEQ multiplex PCR was the method, and the copy in TCRdb shows in-frame clones only, minus some. The table includes about 82,000 clones, roughly 75% detected once. General observations from the study: Investigators sequenced only a single tumor region, leaving heterogeneity possible.

Trimming removed 4 bases from V and 6 bases from J; junction bases left unmatched: 5. CDR1 and CDR2 from the germline V gene are SGHTA and FQGTGA. CDR3 length: 16 residues. The material was PBMCs, obtained before any cancer treatment. The rearrangement links TRBV7-3 to TRBJ2-1; TRBD2 matches 14 bases. The clonotype was recovered from a man aged 35 to 69 with stage II squamous cell lung carcinoma. The CDR3 DNA reads as TGTGCCAGCAGCTGGGTAGGGACTAGCGGGAGCAATGAGCAGTTCTTC. As protein: CASSWVGTSGSNEQFF.